A single sample is the source of the 17 T cell receptor beta chains below, sequenced in a study of T cell clones after liver transplantation. Produced via immunoSEQ multiplex PCR; TCRdb's table is partial and in-frame only. The data contain 45,000 to 60,000 clones, less than 90% of them singletons. This specimen was CD8+ T cells from blood, taken 12 months after liver transplant. All receptors come from a human patient who received a liver transplant. Some T cells may be transferred from the graft donor.

The chain has TRBV4-1 and TRBJ2-7; TRBD2 aligns across 7 bases. The V segment lost 2 bases and the J segment 2 bases; nucleotides outside the gene matches: 9. Germline loops: CDR1 MGHRA, CDR2 YSYEKL. The CDR3 loop spans 16 amino acids. The CDR3 region has the DNA TGCGCCAGCAGCCAAATAGCGGGTCTGCCGACCTACGAGCAGTACTTC. It translates to CASSQIAGLPTYEQYF.

The rearrangement joins TRBV11-2 to TRBJ1-2; 9 bases agree with TRBD1. Germline V lookup: CDR1 SGHAT, CDR2 FQNNGV. J gave up 5 bases and V 3 bases, and 4 bases lay outside the gene matches. CDR3 length: 14 residues. The CDR3 coding sequence is TGTGCCAGCAGCTTTTCGACAGGGGGTTATGGCTACACCTTC. Its protein product is CASSFSTGGYGYTF.

The chain employs TRBV6-1 and TRBJ1-2, with D maybe TRBD1 (6 bases). Germline V lookup: CDR1 MNHNS, CDR2 SASEGT. V was pared by 8 bases and J by 0 bases, with 10 bases between. This CDR3 comprises 13 residues. The CDR3 nucleotides read TGTGCCAGCGGGGACACAGCTAACTATGGCTACACCTTC. It is translated as CASGDTANYGYTF.

The count of this clone is one. The chain combines TRBV19 with TRBJ2-5; 10 bases fit TRBD2. J lost 5 bases, V lost 5 bases, and 11 bases had no gene match. Germline loops: CDR1 LNHDA, CDR2 SQIVND (reference sequence). The CDR3 loop spans 16 amino acids. The DNA of the CDR3 is TGTGCCAGTAGTTTCGGAGCGGGAGGGCCAAGGGAGACCCAGTACTTC. Protein product: CASSFGAGGPRETQYF.

Only a few counts were recorded for this clone. This chain links TRBV7-6 with TRBJ2-7; D is undetermined. Germline CDR1 is SGHVS and CDR2 is FNYEAQ. The CDR3 has 12 residues. Trimming stripped 1 base from V and 7 bases from J, with 8 bases between. This CDR3 reads CASSLVGQEQYF. The CDR3 nucleotides read TGTGCCAGCAGCTTAGTCGGGCAGGAGCAGTACTTC.

V is TRBV4-1 and J is TRBJ1-4; no clear D. Germline-derived CDR1 and CDR2 are MGHRA and YSYEKL. The ends were cut back, 4 bases at V and 10 bases at J, with 22 bases in the middle. The CDR3 runs 16 residues. The chain's CDR3 is CASSPLVTANEGKLFF. The DNA of the CDR3 is TGCGCCAGCAGCCCCCTAGTTACGGCAAATGAAGGAAAACTGTTTTTT.

This rearrangement joins TRBV2 to TRBJ2-1; 10 bases match TRBD1. CDR1 is SNHLY, CDR2 FYNNEI, per germline. The CDR3 has 14 amino acids. V shed 5 bases and J 7 bases; nucleotides not matched to a gene: 5. The CDR3 reads CASSTRQGANEQFF. In nucleotides, the CDR3 is TGTGCCAGCAGTACAAGACAGGGGGCGAATGAGCAGTTCTTC.

The rearrangement uses TRBV27 and TRBJ1-1, with D perhaps TRBD1 (6 bases). The CDR3 sequence is 17 residues long. V lost 5 bases, J lost 0 bases, and 19 bases lay in between. Germline-derived CDR1 and CDR2 are MNHEY and SMNVEV (reference sequence). The CDR3 DNA sequence: TGTGCCAGCAGTCGAGACCCTTACAGGGCTGTGAACACTGAAGCTTTCTTT. This gives the protein CASSRDPYRAVNTEAFF.

This clone was observed a single time. The rearrangement links TRBV4-3 to TRBJ2-1; tentatively, D is TRBD2 (6 bases). V lost 11 bases and J 5 bases, leaving 22 bases between the germline ends. CDR1 LGHNA and CDR2 YSLEER come from the germline V gene. CDR3 size: 15 residues. CDR3 sequence: CACSGAASRDNEQFF. The DNA for the CDR3 is TGCGCCTGCTCGGGAGCGGCGTCCCGGGACAATGAGCAGTTCTTC.

The chain joins TRBV10-1 to TRBJ1-4, with D possibly matching TRBD1 (6 bases). The germline V and J ends were trimmed by 0 bases and 6 bases, with 17 bases remaining between them. Germline values: CDR1 WNHNN, CDR2 SYGVQD (reference sequence). The CDR3 sequence is 17 residues long. The CDR3: CASSESGLDSVHEKLFF. In nucleotides, the CDR3 is TGCGCCAGCAGTGAGTCGGGGTTGGACAGCGTGCATGAAAAACTGTTTTTT.

V is TRBV19 and J is TRBJ2-3, with 10 bases identical to TRBD2. CDR3 size: 15 residues. Germline assignment: CDR1 LNHDA and CDR2 SQIVND (reference sequence). The junction had 5 bases not matched to a gene; V was cut back by 5 bases and J by 3 bases. The CDR3 protein is CASSPSGSLTDTQYF. CDR3 in DNA: TGTGCCAGTAGTCCTAGCGGGAGTTTAACAGATACGCAGTATTTT.

This rearrangement joins TRBV27 to TRBJ2-7; 7 bases are a match to TRBD2. The junction had 6 bases not matched to a gene; V was cut back by 6 bases and J by 4 bases. Germline CDR1 is MNHEY and CDR2 is SMNVEV (reference sequence). This CDR3 comprises 13 residues. CDR3 in DNA: TGTGCCAGCAGGGAGGGAGGGCTTTACGAGCAGTACTTC. This encodes CASREGGLYEQYF.

This clone was observed a single time. The J gene is TRBJ2-7, the V gene TRBV28, with D possibly being TRBD1 or TRBD2 (6 bases each). The germline CDR1 and CDR2 sequences are MDHEN and SYDVKM. V dropped 3 bases and J dropped 2 bases, with 11 bases sitting between them. The CDR3 spans 14 residues. In DNA, the CDR3 is TGTGCCAGCAGTTTGCTAAGGGGGGCCTACGAGCAGTACTTC. Translating gives CASSLLRGAYEQYF.

The chain has TRBV7-9 and TRBJ2-3; unclear D gene. Germline lookup yields CDR1 SEHNR and CDR2 FQNEAQ (reference sequence). This CDR3 is 13 amino acids long. Trimming cost V 5 bases and J 3 bases, with 9 bases left between them. The CDR3 bases are TGTGCCAGCAGCCCCGAGAGTACAGATACGCAGTATTTT. It codes for CASSPESTDTQYF.

The chain recombines TRBV2 with TRBJ2-7; the match to TRBD1 covers 8 bases. This CDR3 comprises 14 residues. V shed 6 bases, J shed 4 bases, and the junction held 8 bases outside the gene matches. Germline CDR1 reads SNHLY; CDR2 reads FYNNEI. The CDR3 region is CASSAGTGPYEQYF. The CDR3 coding sequence is TGTGCCAGCAGCGCCGGGACAGGCCCGTACGAGCAGTACTTC.

The chain has TRBV30 and TRBJ2-7; D may be TRBD2 (6 bases). Germline CDR1 GTSNPN, CDR2 SVGIG (reference sequence). This CDR3 region has 14 residues. Trimming pared 5 bases from V and 3 bases from J, leaving 17 bases between. CDR3 residues: CAWATGDSYYEQYF. The CDR3 DNA is TGTGCCTGGGCGACGGGAGACAGCTACTACGAGCAGTACTTC. The full variable domain, with the rest looked up from reference TRBV30 and TRBJ2-7, is SQTIHQWPATLVQPVGSPLSLECTVEGTSNPNLYWYRQAAGRGLQLLFYSVGIGQISSEVPQNLSASRPQDRQFILSSKKLLLSDSGFYLCAWATGDSYYEQYFGPGTRLTVT.

Of note for this clone: The same CDR3 can be traced to other DNA sequences in this sample. The chain combines TRBV9 with TRBJ2-7; no definite D call. The CDR3 contains 14 residues. Germline values: CDR1 SGDLS, CDR2 YYNGEE. The V gene lost 0 bases and the J gene lost 3 bases, with 10 bases spanning the gap. CDR3 in amino acids: CASSVGVGNYEQYF. CDR3 DNA: TGTGCCAGCAGCGTAGGGGTTGGAAACTACGAGCAGTACTTC.